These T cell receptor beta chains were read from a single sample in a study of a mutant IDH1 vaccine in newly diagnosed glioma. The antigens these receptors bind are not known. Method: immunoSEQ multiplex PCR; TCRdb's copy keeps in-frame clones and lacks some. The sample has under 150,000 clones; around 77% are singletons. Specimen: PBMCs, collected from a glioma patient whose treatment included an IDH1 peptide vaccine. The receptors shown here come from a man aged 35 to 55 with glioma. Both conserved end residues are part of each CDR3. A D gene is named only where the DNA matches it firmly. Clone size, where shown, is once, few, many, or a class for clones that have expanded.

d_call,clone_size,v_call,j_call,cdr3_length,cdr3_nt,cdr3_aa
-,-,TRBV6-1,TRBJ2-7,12,TGTGCCAGCAGGCACAGGGTGGGGGAGCAGTACTTC,CASRHRVGEQYF
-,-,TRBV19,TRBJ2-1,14,TGTGCCACCGCGGGGGCAGGGGAGGTCAATGAGCAGTTCTTC,CATAGAGEVNEQFF
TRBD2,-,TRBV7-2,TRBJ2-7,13,TGTGCCAGCAGCCGTAGCGGGAGTGGTGAGCAGTACTTC,CASSRSGSGEQYF
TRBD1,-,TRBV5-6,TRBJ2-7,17,TGTGCCAGCAGCCCTCCGGGCCGGGGACAGGGAGGGTACGAGCAGTACTTC,CASSPPGRGQGGYEQYF
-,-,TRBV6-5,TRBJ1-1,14,TGTGCCAGCCGACCTCGTAGAGGGAACACTGAAGCTTTCTTT,CASRPRRGNTEAFF
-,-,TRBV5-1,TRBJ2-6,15,TGCGCCAGCAGCTTGGTTGTCTCTGGGGCCAACGTCCTGACTTTC,CASSLVVSGANVLTF
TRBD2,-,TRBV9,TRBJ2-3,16,TGTGCCAGCAGCTCTAGCGGGAGATCAGGCACAGATACGCAGTATTTT,CASSSSGRSGTDTQYF
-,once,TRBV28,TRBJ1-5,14,TGTGCCAGCAGCTTCGGTTTTAGCAATCAGCCCCAGCATTTT,CASSFGFSNQPQHF
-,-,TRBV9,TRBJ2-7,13,TGTGCCAGCAGCTTACGGCCAGACCTCGAGCAGTACTTC,CASSLRPDLEQYF
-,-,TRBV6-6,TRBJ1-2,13,TGTGCCAGCAGTTACGGTCCAGGGCAAGGCTACACCTTC,CASSYGPGQGYTF
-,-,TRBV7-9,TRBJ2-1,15,TGTGCCAGCTTATGGGGGACTGCTAAAAACAATGAGCAGTTCTTC,CASLWGTAKNNEQFF
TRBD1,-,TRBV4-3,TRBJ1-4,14,TGCGCCAGCAGTCTGGACAGGGTTAATGAAAAACTGTTTTTT,CASSLDRVNEKLFF
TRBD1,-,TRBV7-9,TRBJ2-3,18,TGTGCCAGCAGCTTAGCCCGCACAGGGGGCTGGGGCACAGATACGCAGTATTTT,CASSLARTGGWGTDTQYF
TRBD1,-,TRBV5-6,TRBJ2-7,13,TGTGCCAGCAGCCGACAGGGGTACTACGAGCAGTACTTC,CASSRQGYYEQYF
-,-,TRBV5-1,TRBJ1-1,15,TGCGCCAGCAGCTTGAGGGCAGGGAGTAGCACTGAAGCTTTCTTT,CASSLRAGSSTEAFF
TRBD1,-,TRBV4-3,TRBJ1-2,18,TGCGCCAGCAGCCAAGATAGGCAGGGGGCCATGTACAACTATGGCTACACCTTC,CASSQDRQGAMYNYGYTF
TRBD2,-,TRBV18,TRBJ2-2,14,TGTGCCAGCTCACGTGGGACTAGCACCGGGGAGCTGTTTTTT,CASSRGTSTGELFF
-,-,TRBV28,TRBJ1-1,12,TGTGCCAGCAGTTTTCAGGGACTGGAAGCTTTCTTT,CASSFQGLEAFF
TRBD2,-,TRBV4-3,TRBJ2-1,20,TGCGCCAGCAGCCAAGAGAGCGGACTAGCGGGAGGCGGGGTTTACAATGAGCAGTTCTTC,CASSQESGLAGGGVYNEQFF
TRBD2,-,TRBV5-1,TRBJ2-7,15,TGCGCCAGCAGCGCCCGACTAGCGGGGGGTAATGAGCAGTACTTT,CASSARLAGGNEQYF
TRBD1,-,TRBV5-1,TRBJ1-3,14,TGCGCCAGCAGCGCTGGGACAGCAGGAAACACCATATATTTT,CASSAGTAGNTIYF
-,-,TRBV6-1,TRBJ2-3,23,TGTGCCAGCAGTCAAGATGCCCTCCGGGACAGGAAAACTAGCGCTCTTAGCACAGATACGCAGTATTTT,CASSQDALRDRKTSALSTDTQYF
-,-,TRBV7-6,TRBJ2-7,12,TGTGCCAGCAGCTACAGGGCTGGAGAGCAGTACTTC,CASSYRAGEQYF
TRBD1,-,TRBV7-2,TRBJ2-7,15,TGTGCCAGCAGCCCGCGGACAGGGTCGACGTCCGAGCAGTACTTC,CASSPRTGSTSEQYF
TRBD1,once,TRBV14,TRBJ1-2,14,TGTGCCAGCAGCTCTTTTTATACGGGACAGGGCTACACCTTC,CASSSFYTGQGYTF
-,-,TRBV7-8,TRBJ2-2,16,TGTGCCAGCAGCTTCCGAGGGCAGACGAACACCGGGGAGCTGTTTTTT,CASSFRGQTNTGELFF
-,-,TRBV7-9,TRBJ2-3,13,TGTGCCAGCAGCTTAGAAAGCACAGATACGCAGTATTTT,CASSLESTDTQYF
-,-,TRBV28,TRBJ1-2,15,TGTGCCACCCTTACATGGGGCGCAGGGGACTATGGCTACACCTTC,CATLTWGAGDYGYTF
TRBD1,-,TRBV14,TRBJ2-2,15,TGTGCCAGCAGCCAAGGACAGGGTCGGACCGGGGAGCTGTTTTTT,CASSQGQGRTGELFF